This TCR beta chain was profiled in a study of cytomegalovirus exposure and HLA in healthy donors. Study-wide findings and caveats: Other equally common chains were less clonally expanded than HLA-associated TCR beta chains, a later analysis showed. Fewer N-insertions than the approximately 700-donor mean were reportedly shown by an Asian-associated ancestry cluster in a later analysis. Listed as cytomegalovirus-associated were 150 to 200 TCR beta chains.

This clone appeared once. Antigen specificity is unknown. Primers: 60 Vbeta forward and 13 Jbeta reverse. Here immunoSEQ multiplex PCR was the method, and the copy in TCRdb shows in-frame clones only, minus some. The sample comprises about 190,000 clones, around 86% of which are singletons, and roughly 6% rests with the top ten. Donors in the study were healthy people who gave bone marrow. What was sequenced was PBMCs. This sequence originates from a man between 35 and 55 years old in good health and CMV-seropositive.

CDR3 sequence reads: CASSFLLSTDTQYF. For the CDR3, the DNA is TGTGCCAGCAGCTTCCTACTTAGCACAGATACGCAGTATTTT. This sequence joins TRBV7-4 and TRBJ2-3; D is unresolved. Deletions cut 3 bases from V and 0 bases from J, with 7 bases between. This CDR3 comprises 14 residues. From germline, CDR1 is SGHVT and CDR2 SQSDAQ.